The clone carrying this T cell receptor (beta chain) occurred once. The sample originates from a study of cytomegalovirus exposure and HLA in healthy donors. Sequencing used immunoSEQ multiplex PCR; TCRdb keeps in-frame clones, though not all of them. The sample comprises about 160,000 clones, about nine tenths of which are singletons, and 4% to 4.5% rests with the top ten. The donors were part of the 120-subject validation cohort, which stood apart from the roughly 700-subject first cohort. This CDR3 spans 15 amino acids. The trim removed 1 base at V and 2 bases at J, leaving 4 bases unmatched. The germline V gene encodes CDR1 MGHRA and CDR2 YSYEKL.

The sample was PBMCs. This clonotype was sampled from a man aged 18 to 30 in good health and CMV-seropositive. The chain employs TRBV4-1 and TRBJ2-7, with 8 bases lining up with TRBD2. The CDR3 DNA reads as TGCGCCAGCAGCCAAGGACTAGCGACACCCTACGAGCAGTACTTC. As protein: CASSQGLATPYEQYF.